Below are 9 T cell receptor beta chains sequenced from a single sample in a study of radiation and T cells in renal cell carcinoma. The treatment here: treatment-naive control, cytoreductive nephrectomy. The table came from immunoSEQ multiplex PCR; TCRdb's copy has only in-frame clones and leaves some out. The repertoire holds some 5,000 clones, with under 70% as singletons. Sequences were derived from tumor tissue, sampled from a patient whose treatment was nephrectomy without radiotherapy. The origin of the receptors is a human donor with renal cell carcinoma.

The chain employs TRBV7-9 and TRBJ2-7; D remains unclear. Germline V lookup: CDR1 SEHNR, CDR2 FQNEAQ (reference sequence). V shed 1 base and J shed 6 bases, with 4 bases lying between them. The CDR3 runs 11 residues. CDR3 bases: TGTGCCAGCAGCTTAGGGCCCGAGCAGTACTTC. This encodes CASSLGPEQYF.

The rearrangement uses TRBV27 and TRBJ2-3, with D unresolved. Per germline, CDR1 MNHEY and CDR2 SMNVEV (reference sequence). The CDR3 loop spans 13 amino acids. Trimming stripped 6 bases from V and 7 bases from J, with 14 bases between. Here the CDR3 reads CASSHSSQHTQYF. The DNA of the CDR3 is TGTGCCAGCAGCCACTCCTCCCAGCATACGCAGTATTTT.

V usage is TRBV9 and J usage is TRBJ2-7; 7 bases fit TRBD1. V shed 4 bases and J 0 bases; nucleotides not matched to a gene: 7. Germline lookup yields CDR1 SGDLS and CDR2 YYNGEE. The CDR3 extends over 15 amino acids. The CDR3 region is CASSRDSSTSYEQYF. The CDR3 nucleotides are TGTGCCAGCAGCCGGGACAGCTCTACCTCCTACGAGCAGTACTTC.

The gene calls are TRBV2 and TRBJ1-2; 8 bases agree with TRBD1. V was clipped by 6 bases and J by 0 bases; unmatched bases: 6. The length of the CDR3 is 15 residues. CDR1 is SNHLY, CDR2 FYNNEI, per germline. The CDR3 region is CASRADRGANYGYTF. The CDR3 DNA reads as TGTGCCAGCAGGGCAGACAGGGGAGCTAACTATGGCTACACCTTC. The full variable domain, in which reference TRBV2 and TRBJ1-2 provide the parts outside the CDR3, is EPEVTQTPSHQVTQMGQEVILRCVPISNHLYFYWYRQILGQKVEFLVSFYNNEISEKSEIFDDQFSVERPDGSNFTLKIRSTKLEDSAMYFCASRADRGANYGYTFGSGTRLTVV.

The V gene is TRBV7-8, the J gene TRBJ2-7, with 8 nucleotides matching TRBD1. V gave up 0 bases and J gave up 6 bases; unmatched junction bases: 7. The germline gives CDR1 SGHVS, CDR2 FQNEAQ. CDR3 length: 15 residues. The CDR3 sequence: CASSLAHRGVGEQYF. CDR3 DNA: TGTGCCAGCAGCTTAGCTCACAGGGGGGTCGGCGAGCAGTACTTC. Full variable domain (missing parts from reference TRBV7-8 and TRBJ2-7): GAGVSQSPRYKVAKRGQDVALRCDPISGHVSLFWYQQALGQGPEFLTYFQNEAQLDKSGLPSDRFFAERPEGSVSTLKIQRTQQEDSAVYLCASSLAHRGVGEQYFGPGTRLTVT.

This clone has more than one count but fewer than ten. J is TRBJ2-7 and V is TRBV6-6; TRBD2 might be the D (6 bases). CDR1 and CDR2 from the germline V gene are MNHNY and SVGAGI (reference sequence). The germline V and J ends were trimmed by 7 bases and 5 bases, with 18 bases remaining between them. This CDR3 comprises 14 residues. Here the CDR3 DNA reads TGTGCCAGCACGGAGGGCCGTGAAGTAGACGAGCAGTACTTC. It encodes CASTEGREVDEQYF.

CDR3 protein: CSVGPSSTDTQYF. CDR3 in DNA: TGCAGCGTTGGCCCAAGTAGCACAGATACGCAGTATTTT. The chain joins TRBV29-1 to TRBJ2-3, with unresolved D. The CDR3 extends over 13 amino acids. V lost 4 bases, J lost 0 bases, and 8 bases lay in between. The germline V gene has CDR1 SQVTM and CDR2 ANQGSEA.

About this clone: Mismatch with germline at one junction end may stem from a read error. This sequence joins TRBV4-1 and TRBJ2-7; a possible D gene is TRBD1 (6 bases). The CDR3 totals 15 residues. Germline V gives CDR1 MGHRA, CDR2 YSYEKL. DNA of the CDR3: TGTGCCAGCAGCCAAGAGCAGGGGAGCAACTACGAGCAGTACTTC. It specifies CASSQEQGSNYEQYF.

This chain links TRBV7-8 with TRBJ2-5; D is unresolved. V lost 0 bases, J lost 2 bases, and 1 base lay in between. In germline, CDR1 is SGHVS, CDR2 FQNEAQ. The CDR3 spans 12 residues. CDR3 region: CASSLAQETQYF. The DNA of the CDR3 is TGTGCCAGCAGCTTAGCGCAAGAGACCCAGTACTTC.